A selection of T cell receptor beta chains follows, all from one sample in a study of T-cell reconstitution after alpha-beta-depleted transplantation in children. One entry per CDR3 protein, called by TCRdb with MiXCR from the PCR reads. The table lists approximately 350,000 distinct CDR3 sequences, approximately 12% of them singletons. Specimen: PBMCs, collected from the stem cell graft. All receptors derive from a human donor who donated a stem cell graft to a child with Fanconi anemia. Each CDR3 is given with its conserved first and last residue. A D gene is named only where the DNA matches it firmly. The listing skips clone size in some rows; elsewhere it reads once, few, many or a size class.

j_gene | v_gene | d_gene | abundance | CDR3nt | CDR3aa
TRBJ1-1 | TRBV7-6 | . | few | TGTGCCAGCAGCCACGACAATGTAGTCACTGAAGCTTTCTTT | CASSHDNVVTEAFF
TRBJ1-2 | TRBV7-9 | . | many | TGTGCCAGCAGCTTATTGGCAGGGGGCTACACCTTC | CASSLLAGGYTF
TRBJ1-1 | TRBV6-1 | . | few | TGTGCCAGCAGCCCATCAGGGCTACCAGCTGACACTGAAGCTTTCTTT | CASSPSGLPADTEAFF
TRBJ1-1 | TRBV7-2 | TRBD1 | . | TGTGCCAGCAGCCAGGCGGGGACAGGGCACACTGAAGCTTTCTTT | CASSQAGTGHTEAFF
TRBJ2-1 | TRBV6-1 | . | . | TGTGCCAGCAGACCTGCAGGGTACAATGAGCAGTTCTTC | CASRPAGYNEQFF
TRBJ2-7 | TRBV11-2 | TRBD1 | few | TGTGCCAGCAGTCCGGGACAGGGGATCTCCTACGAGCAGTACTTC | CASSPGQGISYEQYF
TRBJ2-5 | TRBV20-1 | . | few | TGCAGTGCTAGTCGGAGAGCGGAGACCCAGTACTTC | CSASRRAETQYF
TRBJ2-2 | TRBV5-1 | . | once | TGCGCCAGCAGCGTAAAGGGGGGATTAAACACCGGGGAGCTGTTTTTT | CASSVKGGLNTGELFF
TRBJ2-1 | TRBV4-1 | . | . | TGCGCCAGCAGCCAAGGCCCCGGGGGACCGTACGATGAGCAGTTCTTC | CASSQGPGGPYDEQFF
TRBJ2-7 | TRBV18 | . | few | TGTGCCAGCTCACGAACAGGAGGGGACTTCTCCTACGAGCAGTACTTC | CASSRTGGDFSYEQYF
TRBJ1-1 | TRBV5-6 | . | many | TGTGCCAGCAGCCCCAGACAGTTCCCACGGGCTTTCTTT | CASSPRQFPRAFF
TRBJ1-1 | TRBV5-1 | . | few | TGCGCCAGCACCCTCTTAGGACCCCTGAACACTGAAGCTTTCTTT | CASTLLGPLNTEAFF
TRBJ1-2 | TRBV7-2 | . | few | TGTGCCAGCAGCTTGGACATTGGAGTCTATGGCTACACCTTC | CASSLDIGVYGYTF
TRBJ2-4 | TRBV3-1 | . | many | TGTGCCAGCAGCCAAGGAGGGGACATTCAGTACTTC | CASSQGGDIQYF
TRBJ2-3 | TRBV7-9 | TRBD1 | . | TGTGCCAGCAGTCGAACAGGGGCCCGCCAAGATACGCAGTATTTT | CASSRTGARQDTQYF
TRBJ1-1 | TRBV4-2 | TRBD1 | many | TGTGCCAGCAGCCCAGAGACAGGGGCGAACACTGAAGCTTTCTTT | CASSPETGANTEAFF
TRBJ1-1 | TRBV28 | . | many | TGTGCCAGCAGTTTGGGACGGAGGAACACTGAAGCTTTCTTT | CASSLGRRNTEAFF
TRBJ2-7 | TRBV5-1 | . | few | TGCGCCAGCAGCTTATCTCTCGGGAGCTCCTACGAGCAGTACTTC | CASSLSLGSSYEQYF
TRBJ2-7 | TRBV12-3/TRBV12-4 | . | . | TGTGCCAGCAGTTTTCGCCAGGTACCCTACGAGCAGTACTTC | CASSFRQVPYEQYF
TRBJ1-1 | TRBV7-9 | . | . | TGTGCCAGCAGCTTCGGCGACCGTACTGAAGCTTTCTTT | CASSFGDRTEAFF
TRBJ2-1 | TRBV7-9 | . | once | TGTGCCAGCAGCTTTGGAAGGTACAATGAGCAGTTCTTC | CASSFGRYNEQFF
TRBJ2-2 | TRBV6-2/TRBV6-3 | TRBD1 | many | TGTGCCAGCAGTTACCCCACGGGACAGGGGAAGAACGGGGAGCTGTTTTTT | CASSYPTGQGKNGELFF
TRBJ2-7 | TRBV12-3/TRBV12-4 | . | few | TGTGCCAGCGGGGGCTTACACGAGCAGTACTTC | CASGGLHEQYF
TRBJ2-3 | TRBV3-1 | . | few | TGTGCCAGCAGCCCCCGGGACGGATCCACAGATACGCAGTATTTT | CASSPRDGSTDTQYF
TRBJ2-5 | TRBV10-3 | TRBD1 | few | TGTGCCATCAGTCGTTCCGGGACAGAGAAAGAGACCCAGTACTTC | CAISRSGTEKETQYF
TRBJ2-3 | TRBV20-1 | . | . | TGCAGTGCTAGAGATCTAAGGCCTACGCAGTATTTT | CSARDLRPTQYF
TRBJ2-5 | TRBV20-1 | . | many | TGCAGTGCTAGAGCCTCGACTTTTCTCGTGGAGACCCAGTACTTC | CSARASTFLVETQYF
TRBJ2-1 | TRBV7-9 | TRBD2 | many | TGTGCCAGCAGCGAGGGTCGGGGGGGGATGAAGAATGAGCAGTTCTTC | CASSEGRGGMKNEQFF
TRBJ1-6 | TRBV12-3/TRBV12-4 | . | few | TGTGCCAGCAGTTTTGGGGGGCAGCGGTCACCCCTCCACTTT | CASSFGGQRSPLHF